The rows below give T cell receptor beta chains drawn from one sample of a study of monozygotic twins with inflammatory bowel disease. TCRdb re-analyzed the 5' RACE reads; it lists each CDR3 protein once, without DNA. Its table records more than 300,000 distinct CDR3 sequences. Sequenced input: blood. These receptors were obtained from a human donor with ulcerative colitis or Crohn's disease, or a healthy co-twin of an affected twin (not recorded which). Both conserved end residues are part of each CDR3.

j_gene | v_gene | len | CDR3aa
TRBJ1-1 | TRBV4-2 | 19 | CASSPRGTGGGLVNTEAFF
TRBJ1-2 | TRBV27 | 14 | CVSSLSGTHYGYTF
TRBJ2-1 | TRBV15 | 17 | CATSNPMTSGTYNEQFF
TRBJ1-2 | TRBV4-3 | 15 | CASSQGTLVLDGYTF
TRBJ2-2 | TRBV30 | 14 | CAGLRQGLTGELFF
TRBJ1-4 | TRBV19 | 16 | CASSGARTRLNEKLFF
TRBJ2-1 | TRBV14 | 17 | CASSQRSGGGYYNEQFF
TRBJ2-7 | TRBV13 | 15 | CASSLTGAPTYEQYF
TRBJ1-5 | TRBV6-2/TRBV6-3 | 18 | CASSYFGQGAPGNQPQHF
TRBJ2-5 | TRBV10-3 | 13 | CAIRRGLEETQYF
TRBJ2-1 | TRBV5-6 | 12 | CASSLRVNEQFF
TRBJ1-5 | TRBV12-3/TRBV12-4 | 16 | CASSFGTLYSNQPQHF
TRBJ2-2 | TRBV11-2 | 17 | CASSPRLAGENTGELFF
TRBJ1-6 | TRBV20-1 | 12 | CSARDAVPPLHF
TRBJ2-1 | TRBV6-1 | 16 | CASSHVGTGFRNEQFF
TRBJ2-7 | TRBV7-2 | 15 | CASSSTGTRGGEQYF